The present entry profiles one T cell receptor (beta chain) with its context. The entry originates in a study of blood T cell repertoires in COVID-19. Study in general: From the United States, Italy and Spain came samples of acute and convalescent COVID-19.

There are 14 residues in the CDR3. Unmatched junction bases numbered 6, after V lost 2 bases and J lost 6 bases. Germline V gene lookup returns CDR1 MDHEN and CDR2 SYDVKM. Libraries were prepared by immunoSEQ multiplex PCR; TCRdb keeps only in-frame clonotypes and omits some of them. Of around 250,000 clones detected, approximately 85% appear once; the ten largest clones hold 1.9%. The chain links TRBV28 to TRBJ1-2; 7 positions match TRBD1. The receptor's source is a woman in her 50s who had recovered from COVID-19. Material for sequencing was PBMCs or T cells enriched from blood (not recorded which). The CDR3 bases are TGTGCCAGCAGTTTAAGACAGGGAGTGGATGGCTACACCTTC. Its translation is CASSLRQGVDGYTF.